The following is a T cell receptor beta chain sequence with its context. Under the authors' procedure: Amplified reference gene primers provided the basis for estimating nucleated cell counts. The protocol was immunoSEQ multiplex PCR, while the TCRdb copy is restricted to in-frame clones and leaves out a portion. For V, J and clone size, that table is used; D and trimming come from the DNA. The data contain almost 55,000 clones, less than 85% of them singletons. This sample was taken from a study of blood T cell repertoires in COVID-19. Study in general: Acute-phase and convalescent COVID-19 samples originated in the United States, Italy and Spain. Sources were T cells, B-cell-depleted T cells, or PBMCs; the material itself was cDNA or gDNA.

The sample was peripheral blood. The receptor was isolated from a human donor in a cohort sampled during active COVID-19.

The CDR3 sequence: CASSPVGGYEQYF. The CDR3, as DNA: TGCGCCAGCAGCCCGGTAGGGGGCTACGAGCAGTACTTC. The chain is built from TRBV5-1 and TRBJ2-7; maybe TRBD1 (6 bases). CDR1 is SGHRS, CDR2 YFSETQ, per germline. This CDR3 is built from 13 residues. Trimming cost V 4 bases and J 3 bases, with 11 bases left between them.